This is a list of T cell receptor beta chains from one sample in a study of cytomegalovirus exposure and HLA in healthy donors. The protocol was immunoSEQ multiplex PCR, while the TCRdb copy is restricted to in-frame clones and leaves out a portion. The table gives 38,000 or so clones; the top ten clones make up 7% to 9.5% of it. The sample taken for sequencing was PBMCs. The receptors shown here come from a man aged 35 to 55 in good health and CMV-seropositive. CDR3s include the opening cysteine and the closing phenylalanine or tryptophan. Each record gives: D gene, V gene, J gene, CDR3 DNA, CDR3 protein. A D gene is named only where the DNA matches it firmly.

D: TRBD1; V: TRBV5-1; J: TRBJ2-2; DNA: TGCGCCAGCAGCCTGAACGGACAGGGGAAAACCGGGGAGCTGTTTTTT; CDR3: CASSLNGQGKTGELFF
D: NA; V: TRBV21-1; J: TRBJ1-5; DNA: TGTGCCAGCTGCCCAGGGGGACGAGGCGAACAGCCCCAGCATTTT; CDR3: CASCPGGRGEQPQHF
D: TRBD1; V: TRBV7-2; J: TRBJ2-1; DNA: TGTGCCAGCAGCTTCCGGACAGGACGTACAGGGTACAATGAGCAGTTCTTC; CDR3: CASSFRTGRTGYNEQFF
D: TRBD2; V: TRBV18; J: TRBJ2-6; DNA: TGTGCCAGCTCACCCCCCCGGGGGGGGCCCGGGGCCAACGTCCTGACTTTC; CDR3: CASSPPRGGPGANVLTF
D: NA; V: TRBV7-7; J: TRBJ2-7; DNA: TGTGCTAGCAGCTTAGGGGCTAACTCCTACGAGCAGTACTTC; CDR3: CASSLGANSYEQYF
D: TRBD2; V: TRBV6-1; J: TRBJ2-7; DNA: TGTGCCAGCAGTGAATCGACTAGCGGAGCCCACGAGCAGTACTTC; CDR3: CASSESTSGAHEQYF
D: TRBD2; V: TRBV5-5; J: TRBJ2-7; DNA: TGTGCCAGCAGCGCGGGGACTAGCGGGAGGGCCGCATCCGAGCAGTACTTC; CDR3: CASSAGTSGRAASEQYF
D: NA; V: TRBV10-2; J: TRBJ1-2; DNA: TGCGCCAGCAGTGACAGGGATGGCTACACCTTC; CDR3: CASSDRDGYTF
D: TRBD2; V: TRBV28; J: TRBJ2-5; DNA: TGTGCCAGCAGTGGGGCGGGAGGGCCTGTGTGGGAGCAGTACTTC; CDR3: CASSGAGGPVWEQYF
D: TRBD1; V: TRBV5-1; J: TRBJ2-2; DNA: TGCGCCAGCAGCAAGACAGGGGACACCGGGGAGCTGTTTTTT; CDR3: CASSKTGDTGELFF
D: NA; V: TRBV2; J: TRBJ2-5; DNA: TGTGCCAGCAGTGAAGAGGGTAGCGGCGGACGCACCCAGTACTTC; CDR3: CASSEEGSGGRTQYF
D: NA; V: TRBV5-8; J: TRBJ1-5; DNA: TGTGCCAGCAGCTTGGGGGGACACCTCGGGCGTCAGCCCCAGCATTTT; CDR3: CASSLGGHLGRQPQHF
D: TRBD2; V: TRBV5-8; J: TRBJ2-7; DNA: TGTGCCAGCAGCTTGGCCGGGACTAGGGAGCAGTACTTC; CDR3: CASSLAGTREQYF
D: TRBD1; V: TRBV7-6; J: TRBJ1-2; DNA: TGTGCCAGCAGCTTAGGGGACAGGGACGCTCATGGCTACACCTTC; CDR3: CASSLGDRDAHGYTF
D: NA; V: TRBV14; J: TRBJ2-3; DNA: TGTGCCAGCAGCCTCCCAGGGGCACCGACGCAGTATTTT; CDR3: CASSLPGAPTQYF
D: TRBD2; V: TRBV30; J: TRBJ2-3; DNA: TGTGCCTGGGGGAGCGGGGGCAGCACAGATACGCAGTATTTT; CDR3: CAWGSGGSTDTQYF
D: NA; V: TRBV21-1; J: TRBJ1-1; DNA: TGTGCCAGCAGCAAATGGGCACAATACACTGAAGCTTTCTTT; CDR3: CASSKWAQYTEAFF
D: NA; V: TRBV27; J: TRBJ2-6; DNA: TGTGCCAGCAGTTTCGGAGGGCCACCGGCTGGGGCCAACGTCCTGACTTTC; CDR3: CASSFGGPPAGANVLTF
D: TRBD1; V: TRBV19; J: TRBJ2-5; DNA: TGTGCCAGTAGGCTTTCAGGGGGCTACGAGACCCAGTACTTC; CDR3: CASRLSGGYETQYF
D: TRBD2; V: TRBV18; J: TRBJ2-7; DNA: TGTGCCAGCTCACCCGGACTAGCGGGAGGTCTCTACGAGCAGTACTTC; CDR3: CASSPGLAGGLYEQYF
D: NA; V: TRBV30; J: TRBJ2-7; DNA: TGTGCCTGGGACCGGGACTTGGGCCTCGAGCAGTACTTC; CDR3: CAWDRDLGLEQYF
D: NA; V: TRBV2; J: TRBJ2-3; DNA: TGTGCCAGCACCGGGGGAAGCACAGATACGCAGTATTTT; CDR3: CASTGGSTDTQYF
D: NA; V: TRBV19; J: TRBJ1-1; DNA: TGTGCCAGTACTCCAATGGGGGGCACTGAAGCTTTCTTT; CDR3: CASTPMGGTEAFF
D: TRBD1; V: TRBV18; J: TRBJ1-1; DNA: TGTGCCAGCTCACCACTGACAGGGACAGCCACTGAAGCTTTCTTT; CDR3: CASSPLTGTATEAFF
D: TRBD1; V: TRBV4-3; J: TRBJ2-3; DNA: TGCGCCAGCAGCCAAGACAGGGGGAGAGATACGCAGTATTTT; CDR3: CASSQDRGRDTQYF
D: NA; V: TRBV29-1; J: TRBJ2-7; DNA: TGCAGCGTTCGGACGGAGGATTACGAGCAGTACTTC; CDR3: CSVRTEDYEQYF
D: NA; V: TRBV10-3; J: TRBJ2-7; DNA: TGTGCCATCAGTGAGGTGCCCCCCGCAGGATCCTACGAGCAGTACTTC; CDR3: CAISEVPPAGSYEQYF
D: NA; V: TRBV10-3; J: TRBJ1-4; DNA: TGTGCCATCAGGAGTGGACAGAAAGATGAAAAACTGTTTTTT; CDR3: CAIRSGQKDEKLFF
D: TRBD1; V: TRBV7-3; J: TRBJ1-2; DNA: TGTGCCAGCAGCCTTGGACAGGGTGATGGCTACACCTTC; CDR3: CASSLGQGDGYTF
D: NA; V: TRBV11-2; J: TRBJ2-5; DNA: TGTGCCAGCAGCGTCGGGACAACACAAGAGACCCAGTACTTC; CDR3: CASSVGTTQETQYF
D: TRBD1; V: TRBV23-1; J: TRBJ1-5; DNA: TGCGCCAGCAGTCATTCGACAGGGACAGGGAATCAGCCCCAGCATTTT; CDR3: CASSHSTGTGNQPQHF
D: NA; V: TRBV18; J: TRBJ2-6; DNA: TGTGCCAGCCATACTGGTAGCTCTGGGGCCAACGTCCTGACTTTC; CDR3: CASHTGSSGANVLTF
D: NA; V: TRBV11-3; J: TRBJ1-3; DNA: TGTGCCAGCAGCTGGGGCAGCTCTGGAAACACCATATATTTT; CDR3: CASSWGSSGNTIYF